This is a list of T cell receptor beta chains from one sample in a study of OX40 agonist ivuxolimab in advanced cancers. TCRdb keeps only in-frame clones here, not all; method: immunoSEQ multiplex PCR. There are 40,000 or so clones in the sample; approximately 88% occur only once, and approximately 0.6% lies in the top ten. Sample: CD4+ or CD8+ T cells sorted from blood, taken in a trial of the OX40 agonist ivuxolimab. These receptor sequences come from an adult with an advanced solid tumor such as melanoma, head and neck, liver or kidney cancer. Both conserved end residues are part of each CDR3. D genes are given only for firm matches. Some rows mark clone size as missing; the rest say once, few, many or name a class of expanded clone.

D gene: TRBD1; V gene: TRBV11-3; J gene: TRBJ1-1; clone size: once; CDR3 length: 17; CDR3 protein: CASSRHPRGRGLTEAFF; CDR3 DNA: TGTGCCAGCAGCCGACACCCGAGGGGCAGGGGGTTAACTGAAGCTTTCTTT
D gene: .; V gene: TRBV11-2; J gene: TRBJ1-5; clone size: .; CDR3 length: 13; CDR3 protein: CASSSGRYQPQHF; CDR3 DNA: TGTGCCAGCAGCTCGGGACGTTACCAGCCCCAGCATTTT
D gene: .; V gene: TRBV6-5; J gene: TRBJ1-1; clone size: .; CDR3 length: 13; CDR3 protein: CASSGILNTEAFF; CDR3 DNA: TGTGCCAGCAGCGGAATCCTGAACACTGAAGCTTTCTTT
D gene: TRBD2; V gene: TRBV4-3; J gene: TRBJ2-1; clone size: .; CDR3 length: 15; CDR3 protein: CASSQGRAGGLEQFF; CDR3 DNA: TGCGCCAGCAGCCAAGGGAGAGCGGGGGGCCTAGAGCAGTTCTTC
D gene: .; V gene: TRBV28; J gene: TRBJ2-7; clone size: .; CDR3 length: 14; CDR3 protein: CASRRHNLSYEQYF; CDR3 DNA: TGTGCCAGCAGGCGGCACAACCTCTCCTACGAGCAGTACTTC
D gene: .; V gene: TRBV7-9; J gene: TRBJ1-6; clone size: .; CDR3 length: 14; CDR3 protein: CASSLPVDNSPLHF; CDR3 DNA: TGTGCCAGCAGCTTACCGGTAGACAATTCACCCCTCCACTTT
D gene: .; V gene: TRBV29-1; J gene: TRBJ1-1; clone size: .; CDR3 length: 15; CDR3 protein: CSVAPGWGMNTEAFF; CDR3 DNA: TGCAGCGTTGCCCCCGGCTGGGGGATGAACACTGAAGCTTTCTTT
D gene: TRBD2; V gene: TRBV18; J gene: TRBJ2-1; clone size: .; CDR3 length: 15; CDR3 protein: CASSLPGGSYNEQFF; CDR3 DNA: TGTGCCAGCTCACTCCCGGGGGGCTCCTACAATGAGCAGTTCTTC
D gene: .; V gene: TRBV10-3; J gene: TRBJ2-3; clone size: .; CDR3 length: 15; CDR3 protein: CAISESDSSTDTQYF; CDR3 DNA: TGTGCCATCAGTGAGTCGGACAGTTCCACAGATACGCAGTATTTT
D gene: .; V gene: TRBV7-2; J gene: TRBJ2-1; clone size: .; CDR3 length: 16; CDR3 protein: CASTSRKGGSYNEQFF; CDR3 DNA: TGTGCCAGCACCTCTCGGAAAGGGGGCTCCTACAATGAGCAGTTCTTC
D gene: .; V gene: TRBV7-9; J gene: TRBJ2-2; clone size: .; CDR3 length: 15; CDR3 protein: CASSLESLASGELFF; CDR3 DNA: TGTGCCAGCAGCCTCGAGAGCCTAGCATCCGGGGAGCTGTTTTTT
D gene: TRBD2; V gene: TRBV28; J gene: TRBJ2-5; clone size: .; CDR3 length: 14; CDR3 protein: CASRDPGTIETQYF; CDR3 DNA: TGTGCCAGCAGGGACCCCGGGACTATAGAGACCCAGTACTTC
D gene: .; V gene: TRBV6-5; J gene: TRBJ1-1; clone size: few; CDR3 length: 13; CDR3 protein: CASSFDGNTEAFF; CDR3 DNA: TGTGCCAGCAGTTTTGACGGGAACACTGAAGCTTTCTTT
D gene: TRBD1; V gene: TRBV19; J gene: TRBJ1-1; clone size: .; CDR3 length: 15; CDR3 protein: CASSMGQGWRTEAFF; CDR3 DNA: TGTGCCAGTAGTATGGGACAGGGGTGGAGGACTGAAGCTTTCTTT
D gene: .; V gene: TRBV7-2; J gene: TRBJ1-1; clone size: .; CDR3 length: 15; CDR3 protein: CASSFWGRPNTEAFF; CDR3 DNA: TGTGCCAGCAGCTTTTGGGGGCGGCCCAACACTGAAGCTTTCTTT
D gene: TRBD2; V gene: TRBV7-2; J gene: TRBJ2-3; clone size: .; CDR3 length: 14; CDR3 protein: CASSLVAGGDTQYF; CDR3 DNA: TGTGCCAGCAGCTTAGTAGCGGGGGGGGATACGCAGTATTTT
D gene: TRBD1; V gene: TRBV6-5; J gene: TRBJ2-7; clone size: .; CDR3 length: 14; CDR3 protein: CASRGQGNSYEQYF; CDR3 DNA: TGTGCCAGCAGGGGACAGGGAAACTCCTACGAGCAGTACTTC
D gene: .; V gene: TRBV30; J gene: TRBJ1-3; clone size: .; CDR3 length: 13; CDR3 protein: CAWSVTGRNTIYF; CDR3 DNA: TGTGCCTGGAGTGTCACAGGCAGAAACACCATATATTTT
D gene: TRBD1; V gene: TRBV20-1; J gene: TRBJ1-1; clone size: .; CDR3 length: 10; CDR3 protein: CSAHTGGAFF; CDR3 DNA: TGCAGTGCACACACAGGGGGAGCTTTCTTT
D gene: .; V gene: TRBV6-5; J gene: TRBJ1-1; clone size: once; CDR3 length: 11; CDR3 protein: CVVAGNTEAFF; CDR3 DNA: TGCGTCGTTGCCGGGAACACTGAAGCTTTCTTT
D gene: TRBD1; V gene: TRBV7-2; J gene: TRBJ2-5; clone size: .; CDR3 length: 17; CDR3 protein: CASSLVGQGAVGETQYF; CDR3 DNA: TGTGCCAGCAGCTTAGTGGGACAGGGGGCGGTGGGAGAGACCCAGTACTTC
D gene: .; V gene: TRBV5-6; J gene: TRBJ1-2; clone size: once; CDR3 length: 13; CDR3 protein: CASTRNVNWGYTF; CDR3 DNA: TGTGCCAGCACCCGCAACGTAAACTGGGGCTACACCTTC
D gene: .; V gene: TRBV14; J gene: TRBJ1-1; clone size: .; CDR3 length: 17; CDR3 protein: CASSQVGPLGLNTEAFF; CDR3 DNA: TGTGCCAGCAGCCAAGTCGGGCCATTGGGTTTGAACACTGAAGCTTTCTTT
D gene: TRBD2; V gene: TRBV6-5; J gene: TRBJ2-1; clone size: once; CDR3 length: 15; CDR3 protein: CASNQAGGQYNEQFF; CDR3 DNA: TGTGCCAGCAACCAAGCGGGGGGGCAGTACAATGAGCAGTTCTTC
D gene: .; V gene: TRBV29-1; J gene: TRBJ1-5; clone size: .; CDR3 length: 16; CDR3 protein: CSVGVGGGGSNQPQHF; CDR3 DNA: TGCAGCGTTGGAGTTGGGGGAGGGGGTAGCAATCAGCCCCAGCATTTT
D gene: .; V gene: TRBV5-1; J gene: TRBJ2-3; clone size: .; CDR3 length: 16; CDR3 protein: CASNPGGDGNTDTQYF; CDR3 DNA: TGCGCCAGCAACCCTGGAGGGGACGGAAACACAGATACGCAGTATTTT
D gene: .; V gene: TRBV7-7; J gene: TRBJ2-1; clone size: .; CDR3 length: 13; CDR3 protein: CASSFNQHNEQFF; CDR3 DNA: TGTGCTAGCAGCTTTAACCAGCACAATGAGCAGTTCTTC
D gene: .; V gene: TRBV7-8; J gene: TRBJ1-6; clone size: .; CDR3 length: 12; CDR3 protein: CASSYGNSPLHF; CDR3 DNA: TGTGCCAGCAGCTACGGGAATTCACCCCTCCACTTT
D gene: .; V gene: TRBV5-6; J gene: TRBJ1-1; clone size: .; CDR3 length: 15; CDR3 protein: CASSQIRAGGTEAFF; CDR3 DNA: TGTGCCAGCAGCCAGATCAGGGCGGGAGGCACTGAAGCTTTCTTT
D gene: .; V gene: TRBV5-4; J gene: TRBJ2-2; clone size: .; CDR3 length: 15; CDR3 protein: CASSLSRGNTGELFF; CDR3 DNA: TGTGCCAGCAGCTTAAGCCGGGGGAACACCGGGGAGCTGTTTTTT
D gene: TRBD2; V gene: TRBV19; J gene: TRBJ2-1; clone size: .; CDR3 length: 16; CDR3 protein: CASSPGVAGFYNEQFF; CDR3 DNA: TGTGCCAGTAGCCCCGGGGTAGCGGGGTTCTACAATGAGCAGTTCTTC
D gene: .; V gene: TRBV7-9; J gene: TRBJ1-5; clone size: few; CDR3 length: 15; CDR3 protein: CASSLDGGPNQPQHF; CDR3 DNA: TGTGCCAGCAGCTTAGATGGAGGACCCAATCAGCCCCAGCATTTT
D gene: .; V gene: TRBV5-1; J gene: TRBJ2-5; clone size: .; CDR3 length: 14; CDR3 protein: CASSLAGKEETQYF; CDR3 DNA: TGCGCCAGCAGCTTGGCAGGGAAGGAAGAGACCCAGTACTTC
D gene: .; V gene: TRBV6-5; J gene: TRBJ1-5; clone size: .; CDR3 length: 14; CDR3 protein: CASRSGGSNQPQHF; CDR3 DNA: TGTGCCAGCAGGTCGGGGGGCAGCAATCAGCCCCAGCATTTT
D gene: TRBD2; V gene: TRBV7-6; J gene: TRBJ2-1; clone size: .; CDR3 length: 14; CDR3 protein: CASSLGLAANEQFF; CDR3 DNA: TGTGCCAGCAGCTTAGGACTAGCGGCGAATGAGCAGTTCTTC
D gene: TRBD1; V gene: TRBV18; J gene: TRBJ1-1; clone size: .; CDR3 length: 15; CDR3 protein: CASSGPGGSNTEAFF; CDR3 DNA: TGTGCCAGCTCAGGCCCAGGGGGCTCGAACACTGAAGCTTTCTTT
D gene: .; V gene: TRBV27; J gene: TRBJ1-2; clone size: .; CDR3 length: 18; CDR3 protein: CASSSLGDYHEMVYGYTF; CDR3 DNA: TGTGCCAGCAGTTCTCTAGGGGACTACCATGAGATGGTCTATGGCTACACCTTC
D gene: TRBD1; V gene: TRBV27; J gene: TRBJ2-7; clone size: .; CDR3 length: 14; CDR3 protein: CASRRTGTSYEQYF; CDR3 DNA: TGTGCCAGCAGACGGACAGGAACGAGCTACGAGCAGTACTTC
D gene: .; V gene: TRBV14; J gene: TRBJ1-2; clone size: .; CDR3 length: 13; CDR3 protein: CASSPGEDYGYTF; CDR3 DNA: TGTGCCAGCAGCCCCGGAGAGGACTATGGCTACACCTTC
D gene: .; V gene: TRBV4-2; J gene: TRBJ2-3; clone size: .; CDR3 length: 14; CDR3 protein: CASSRGGDADTQYF; CDR3 DNA: TGTGCCAGTAGCAGGGGGGGGGACGCAGATACGCAGTATTTT
D gene: TRBD1; V gene: TRBV11-2; J gene: TRBJ1-2; clone size: few; CDR3 length: 18; CDR3 protein: CASSLTVGQGGFMDGYTF; CDR3 DNA: TGTGCCAGCAGCTTAACTGTGGGACAGGGAGGCTTCATGGATGGCTACACCTTC
D gene: .; V gene: TRBV6-1; J gene: TRBJ2-6; clone size: .; CDR3 length: 14; CDR3 protein: CASSRSDGANVLTF; CDR3 DNA: TGTGCCAGCAGCCGCTCTGATGGGGCCAACGTCCTGACTTTC
D gene: .; V gene: TRBV4-2; J gene: TRBJ2-1; clone size: few; CDR3 length: 16; CDR3 protein: CASTPEGQLPYNEQFF; CDR3 DNA: TGTGCCAGCACCCCAGAAGGACAGCTTCCCTACAATGAGCAGTTCTTC
D gene: TRBD1; V gene: TRBV19; J gene: TRBJ2-5; clone size: .; CDR3 length: 14; CDR3 protein: CASSQTGSLETQYF; CDR3 DNA: TGTGCCAGTAGCCAGACAGGGTCGTTAGAGACCCAGTACTTC
D gene: .; V gene: TRBV15; J gene: TRBJ1-2; clone size: .; CDR3 length: 12; CDR3 protein: CATADRGYGYTF; CDR3 DNA: TGTGCCACAGCCGATAGGGGCTATGGCTACACCTTC
D gene: .; V gene: TRBV7-2; J gene: TRBJ2-2; clone size: .; CDR3 length: 17; CDR3 protein: CASSLILWGANTGELFF; CDR3 DNA: TGTGCCAGCAGCTTAATATTGTGGGGCGCGAACACCGGGGAGCTGTTTTTT
D gene: .; V gene: TRBV11-3; J gene: TRBJ1-1; clone size: .; CDR3 length: 12; CDR3 protein: CASSLTNTEAFF; CDR3 DNA: TGTGCCAGCAGCTTAACAAACACTGAAGCTTTCTTT
D gene: .; V gene: TRBV6-1; J gene: TRBJ1-2; clone size: .; CDR3 length: 14; CDR3 protein: CASSESSGNYGYTF; CDR3 DNA: TGTGCCAGCAGTGAAAGTAGTGGTAACTATGGCTACACCTTC
D gene: .; V gene: TRBV19; J gene: TRBJ2-1; clone size: .; CDR3 length: 13; CDR3 protein: CASSTRQYNEQFF; CDR3 DNA: TGTGCCAGTAGTACCCGACAGTACAATGAGCAGTTCTTC
D gene: .; V gene: TRBV11-2; J gene: TRBJ2-7; clone size: once; CDR3 length: 15; CDR3 protein: CASSLESPYSYEQYF; CDR3 DNA: TGTGCCAGCAGCTTAGAATCCCCCTACAGCTACGAGCAGTACTTC
D gene: TRBD1; V gene: TRBV4-3; J gene: TRBJ2-1; clone size: once; CDR3 length: 16; CDR3 protein: CASSQDILGTGGEQFF; CDR3 DNA: TGCGCCAGCAGCCAAGATATTTTGGGGACAGGGGGTGAGCAGTTCTTC
D gene: .; V gene: TRBV5-1; J gene: TRBJ2-2; clone size: .; CDR3 length: 15; CDR3 protein: CASSSEWGAHGELFF; CDR3 DNA: TGCGCCAGCAGCTCGGAATGGGGCGCGCACGGGGAGCTGTTTTTT
D gene: .; V gene: TRBV27; J gene: TRBJ2-1; clone size: .; CDR3 length: 15; CDR3 protein: CASSSRPDPYNEQFF; CDR3 DNA: TGTGCCAGCAGTTCTAGACCTGATCCCTACAATGAGCAGTTCTTC
D gene: .; V gene: TRBV5-1; J gene: TRBJ1-2; clone size: .; CDR3 length: 13; CDR3 protein: CASSLANGNGYTF; CDR3 DNA: TGCGCCAGCAGCTTGGCCAACGGAAATGGCTACACCTTC